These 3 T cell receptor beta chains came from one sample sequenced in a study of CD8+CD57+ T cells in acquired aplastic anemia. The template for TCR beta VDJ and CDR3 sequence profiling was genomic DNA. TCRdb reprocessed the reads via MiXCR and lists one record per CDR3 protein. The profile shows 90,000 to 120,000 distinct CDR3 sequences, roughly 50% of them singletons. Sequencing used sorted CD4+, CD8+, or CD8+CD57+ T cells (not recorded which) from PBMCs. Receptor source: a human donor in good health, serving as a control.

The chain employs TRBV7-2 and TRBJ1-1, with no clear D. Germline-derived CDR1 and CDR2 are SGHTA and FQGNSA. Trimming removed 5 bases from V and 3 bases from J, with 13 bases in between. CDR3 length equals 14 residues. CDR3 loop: CASSGRSRDTEAFF. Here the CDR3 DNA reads TGTGCCAGCAGCGGTAGAAGCCGGGACACTGAAGCTTTCTTT.

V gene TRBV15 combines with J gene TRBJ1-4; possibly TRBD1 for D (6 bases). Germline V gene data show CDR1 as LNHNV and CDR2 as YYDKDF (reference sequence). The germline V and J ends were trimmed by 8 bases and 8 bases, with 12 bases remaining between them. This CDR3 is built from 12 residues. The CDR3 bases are TGTGCCACCTCCCAGGGGCGGGAAAAACTGTTTTTT. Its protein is CATSQGREKLFF. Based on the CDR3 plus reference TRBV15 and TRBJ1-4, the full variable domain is DAMVIQNPRYQVTQFGKPVTLSCSQTLNHNVMYWYQQKSSQAPKLLFHYYDKDFNNEADTPDNFQSRRPNTSFCFLDIRSPGLGDTAMYLCATSQGREKLFFGSGTQLSVL.

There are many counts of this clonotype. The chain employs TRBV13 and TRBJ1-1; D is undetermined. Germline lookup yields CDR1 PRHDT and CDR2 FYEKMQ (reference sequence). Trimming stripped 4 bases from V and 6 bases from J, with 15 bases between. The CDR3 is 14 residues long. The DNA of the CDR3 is TGTGCCAGCAGCTGGATCTACCGATCGGCTGAAGCTTTCTTT. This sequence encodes CASSWIYRSAEAFF. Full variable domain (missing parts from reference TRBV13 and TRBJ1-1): AAGVIQSPRHLIKEKRETATLKCYPIPRHDTVYWYQQGPGQDPQFLISFYEKMQSDKGSIPDRFSAQQFSDYHSELNMSSLELGDSALYFCASSWIYRSAEAFFGQGTRLTVV.